This is a list of T cell receptor beta chains from one sample in a study of PD-1 blockade in classical Hodgkin lymphoma. Measured with immunoSEQ multiplex PCR; TCRdb has only the in-frame clones, and not every one. The sample has about 37,000 clones, 76% seen once. The specimen comprised peripheral blood mononuclear cells (PBMCs), sampled before the second cycle of nivolumab. The origin of the receptors is a human donor with classical Hodgkin lymphoma. Each CDR3 is given with its conserved first and last residue. Fields, in order: J gene, V gene, CDR3 protein.

J: TRBJ2-3; V: TRBV29-1; CDR3: CSVDFQGPSTDTQYF
J: TRBJ2-5; V: TRBV9; CDR3: CASSVRKDGQETQYF
J: TRBJ2-7; V: TRBV2; CDR3: CASSPTGTGYEQYF
J: TRBJ2-7; V: TRBV7-2; CDR3: CASSLGPLAGGQNEQYF
J: TRBJ2-3; V: TRBV7-2; CDR3: CASSAQGPPGDTQYF
J: TRBJ1-2; V: TRBV4-3; CDR3: CASSPRRGDRVYGYTF
J: TRBJ1-5; V: TRBV9; CDR3: CASSVVAGRDRQNSNQPQHF
J: TRBJ2-7; V: TRBV12-5; CDR3: CASGLLAGIGSSYEQYF
J: TRBJ2-4; V: TRBV6-1; CDR3: CASRDSKNIQYF
J: TRBJ1-4; V: TRBV25-1; CDR3: CASSELGLNNEKLFF
J: TRBJ2-1; V: TRBV29-1; CDR3: CSVDPSVSYNEQFF
J: TRBJ2-3; V: TRBV5-6; CDR3: CASRPSGDTDTQYF
J: TRBJ2-5; V: TRBV29-1; CDR3: CSGDRGIRETQYF
J: TRBJ2-1; V: TRBV7-2; CDR3: CASSRDENEQFF
J: TRBJ2-1; V: TRBV7-9; CDR3: CASSSRGVRNEQFF
J: TRBJ1-4; V: TRBV4-1; CDR3: CASSQDIFQLNEKLFF
J: TRBJ1-6; V: TRBV5-1; CDR3: CASSLGQNNSPLHF
J: TRBJ2-7; V: TRBV5-4; CDR3: CASRPDAGTAFYEQYF
J: TRBJ2-7; V: TRBV19; CDR3: CASSIEAGGPYEQYF
J: TRBJ1-2; V: TRBV7-9; CDR3: CASSPGFGYGYTF
J: TRBJ2-1; V: TRBV4-3; CDR3: CASSQDRRLSSYNEQFF
J: TRBJ2-3; V: TRBV7-2; CDR3: CASSLNRLSTDTQYF
J: TRBJ1-2; V: TRBV19; CDR3: CASTLRGFSGYTF
J: TRBJ2-3; V: TRBV19; CDR3: CASSPSLATDTQYF
J: TRBJ2-5; V: TRBV5-8; CDR3: CASSLAKASGEETQYF
J: TRBJ1-2; V: TRBV5-3; CDR3: CARSRGNYGYTF
J: TRBJ2-7; V: TRBV18; CDR3: CASSPQSPGASYEQYF
J: TRBJ1-2; V: TRBV6-5; CDR3: CASSYSAGGGSGYTF